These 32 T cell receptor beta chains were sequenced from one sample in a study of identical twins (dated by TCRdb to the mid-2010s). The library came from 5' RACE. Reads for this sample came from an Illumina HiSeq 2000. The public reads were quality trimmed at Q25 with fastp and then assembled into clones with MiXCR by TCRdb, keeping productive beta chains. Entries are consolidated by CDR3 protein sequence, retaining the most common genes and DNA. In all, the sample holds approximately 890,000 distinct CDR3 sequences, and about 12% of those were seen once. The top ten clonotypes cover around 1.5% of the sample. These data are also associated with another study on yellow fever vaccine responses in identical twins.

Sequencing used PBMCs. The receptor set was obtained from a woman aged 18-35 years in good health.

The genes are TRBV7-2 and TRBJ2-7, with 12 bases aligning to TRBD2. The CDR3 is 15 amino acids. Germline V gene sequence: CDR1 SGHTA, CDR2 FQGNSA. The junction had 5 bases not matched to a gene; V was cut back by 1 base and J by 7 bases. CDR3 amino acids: CASSLDGLAGSEQYV. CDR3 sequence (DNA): TGTGCCAGCAGCTTAGACGGACTAGCGGGGAGTGAGCAGTACGTC.

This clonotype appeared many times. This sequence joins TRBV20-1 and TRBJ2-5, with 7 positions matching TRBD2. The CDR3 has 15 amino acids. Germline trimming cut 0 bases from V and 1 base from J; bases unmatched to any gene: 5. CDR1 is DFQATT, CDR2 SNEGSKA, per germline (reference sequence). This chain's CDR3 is CSARDPTSSQETQYF. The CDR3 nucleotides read TGCAGTGCTAGAGACCCGACTAGCTCCCAAGAGACCCAGTACTTC.

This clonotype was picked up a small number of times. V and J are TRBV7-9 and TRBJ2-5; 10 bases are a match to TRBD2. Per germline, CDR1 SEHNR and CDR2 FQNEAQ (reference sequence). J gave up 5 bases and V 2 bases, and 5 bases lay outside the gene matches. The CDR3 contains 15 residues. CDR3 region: CASSLPLAGVETQYF. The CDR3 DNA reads TGTGCCAGCAGCTTACCCCTAGCGGGGGTCGAGACCCAGTACTTC.

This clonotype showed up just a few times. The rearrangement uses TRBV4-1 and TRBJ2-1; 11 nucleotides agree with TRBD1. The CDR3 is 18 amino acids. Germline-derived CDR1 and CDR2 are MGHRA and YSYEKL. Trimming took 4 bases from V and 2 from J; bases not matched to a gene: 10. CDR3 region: CASSPEYWDRGTYNEQFF. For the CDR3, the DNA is TGCGCCAGCAGCCCAGAGTATTGGGACAGGGGGACCTACAATGAGCAGTTCTTC.

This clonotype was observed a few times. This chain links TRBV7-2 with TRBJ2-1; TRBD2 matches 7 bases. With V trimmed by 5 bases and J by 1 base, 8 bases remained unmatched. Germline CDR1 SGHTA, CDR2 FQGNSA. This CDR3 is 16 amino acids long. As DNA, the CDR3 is TGTGCCAGCAGCACAGCTAGCGGTCCTTCCTACAATGAGCAGTTCTTC. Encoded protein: CASSTASGPSYNEQFF.

CDR3 nucleotide sequence: TGTGCCAGCAGTTCGGGGGAGGGTGGCTACACCTTC. It is translated as CASSSGEGGYTF. This rearrangement joins TRBV12-3 or TRBV12-4 to TRBJ1-2; possible D gene TRBD1, 5 bases. The CDR3 covers 12 residues. The V end lost 4 bases, the J end lost 7 bases, and 10 bases lay between the germline ends.

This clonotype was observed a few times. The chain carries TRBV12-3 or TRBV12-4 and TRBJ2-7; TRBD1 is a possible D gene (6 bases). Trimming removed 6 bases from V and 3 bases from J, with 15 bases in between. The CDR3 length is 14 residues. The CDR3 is CASRHDRTLYEQYF. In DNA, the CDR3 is TGTGCCAGCAGACACGACAGGACACTCTACGAGCAGTACTTC.

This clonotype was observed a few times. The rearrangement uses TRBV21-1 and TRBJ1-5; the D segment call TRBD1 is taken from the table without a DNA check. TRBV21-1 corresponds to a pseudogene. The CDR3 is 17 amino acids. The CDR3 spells CASSKDPGRDRNQPQHF. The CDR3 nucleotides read TGTGCCAGCAGCAAAGATCCCGGGCGGGACAGAAATCAGCCCCAGCATTTT.

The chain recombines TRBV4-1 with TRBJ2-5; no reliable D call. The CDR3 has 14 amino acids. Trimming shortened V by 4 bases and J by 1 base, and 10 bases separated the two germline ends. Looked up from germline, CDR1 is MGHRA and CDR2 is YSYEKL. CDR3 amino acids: CASSPDAVQETQYF. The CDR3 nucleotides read TGCGCCAGCAGCCCTGATGCTGTCCAAGAGACCCAGTACTTC.

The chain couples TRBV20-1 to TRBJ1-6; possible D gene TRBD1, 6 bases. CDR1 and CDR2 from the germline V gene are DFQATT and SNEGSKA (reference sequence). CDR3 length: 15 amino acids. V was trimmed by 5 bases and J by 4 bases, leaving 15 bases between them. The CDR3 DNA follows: TGCAGTGCTCAAATGCAGGGGATTTATAATTCACCCCTCCACTTT. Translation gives CSAQMQGIYNSPLHF.

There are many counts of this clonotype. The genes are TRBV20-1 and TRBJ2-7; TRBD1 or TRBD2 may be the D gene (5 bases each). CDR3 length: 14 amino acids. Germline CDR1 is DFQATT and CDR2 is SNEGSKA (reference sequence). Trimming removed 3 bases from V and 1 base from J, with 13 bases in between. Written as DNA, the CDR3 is TGCAGTGCTAGCCCCCGGGACCCTTCCTACGAGCAGTACTTC. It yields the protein CSASPRDPSYEQYF.

For the CDR3, the DNA is TGCAGTGCTAGACCTCGAGCGGGGGGGAGTTACAATGAGCAGTTCTTC. Translating gives CSARPRAGGSYNEQFF. The chain carries TRBV20-1 and TRBJ2-1; the match to TRBD2 covers 10 bases. CDR1 is DFQATT, CDR2 SNEGSKA, per germline (reference sequence). This CDR3 spans 16 amino acids. The J segment lost 4 bases and the V segment lost 2 bases, leaving 8 bases of the junction unmatched.

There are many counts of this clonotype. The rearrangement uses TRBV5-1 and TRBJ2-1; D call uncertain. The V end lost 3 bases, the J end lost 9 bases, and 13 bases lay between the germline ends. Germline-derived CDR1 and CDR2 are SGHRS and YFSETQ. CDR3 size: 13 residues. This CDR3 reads CASSSPRDGEQFF. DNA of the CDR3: TGCGCCAGCAGCTCCCCACGAGATGGTGAGCAGTTCTTC. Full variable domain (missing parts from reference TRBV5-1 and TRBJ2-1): KAGVTQTPRYLIKTRGQQVTLSCSPISGHRSVSWYQQTPGQGLQFLFEYFSETQRNKGNFPGRFSGRQFSNSRSEMNVSTLELGDSALYLCASSSPRDGEQFFGPGTRLTVL.

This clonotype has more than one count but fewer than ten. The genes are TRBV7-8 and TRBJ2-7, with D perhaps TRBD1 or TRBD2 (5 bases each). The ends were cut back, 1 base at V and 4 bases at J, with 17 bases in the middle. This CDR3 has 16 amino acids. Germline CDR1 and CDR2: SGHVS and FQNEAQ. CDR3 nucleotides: TGTGCCAGCAGCTTAGGTGAAATGGGGACCCTATACGAGCAGTACTTC. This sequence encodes CASSLGEMGTLYEQYF. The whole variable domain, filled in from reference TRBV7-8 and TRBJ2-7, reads GAGVSQSPRYKVAKRGQDVALRCDPISGHVSLFWYQQALGQGPEFLTYFQNEAQLDKSGLPSDRFFAERPEGSVSTLKIQRTQQEDSAVYLCASSLGEMGTLYEQYFGPGTRLTVT.

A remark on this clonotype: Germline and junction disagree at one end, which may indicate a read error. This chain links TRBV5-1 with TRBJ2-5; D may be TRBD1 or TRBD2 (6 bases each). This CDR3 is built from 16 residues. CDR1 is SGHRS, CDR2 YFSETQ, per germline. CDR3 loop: CAGSLPAGGVWETQYF. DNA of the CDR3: TGCGCCGGCAGCTTACCGGCCGGGGGCGTTTGGGAGACCCAGTACTTC.

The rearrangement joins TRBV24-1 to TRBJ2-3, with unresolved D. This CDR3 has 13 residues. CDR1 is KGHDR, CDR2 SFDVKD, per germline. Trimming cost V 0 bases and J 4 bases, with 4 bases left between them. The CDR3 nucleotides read TGTGCCACCAGTGATTTGCCCCCAGATACGCAGTATTTT. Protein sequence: CATSDLPPDTQYF.

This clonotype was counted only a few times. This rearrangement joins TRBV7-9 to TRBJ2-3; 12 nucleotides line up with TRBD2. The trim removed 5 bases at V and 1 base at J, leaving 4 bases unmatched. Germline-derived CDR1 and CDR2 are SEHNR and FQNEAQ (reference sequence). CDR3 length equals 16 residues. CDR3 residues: CASSQRLAGGTDTQYF. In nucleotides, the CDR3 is TGTGCCAGCAGCCAGCGACTAGCGGGGGGCACAGATACGCAGTATTTT.

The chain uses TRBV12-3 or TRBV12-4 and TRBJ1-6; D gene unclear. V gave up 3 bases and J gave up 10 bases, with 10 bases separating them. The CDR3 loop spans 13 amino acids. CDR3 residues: CASSLRFLSPLHF. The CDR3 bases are TGTGCCAGCAGTTTGAGATTTTTGTCACCCCTCCACTTT.

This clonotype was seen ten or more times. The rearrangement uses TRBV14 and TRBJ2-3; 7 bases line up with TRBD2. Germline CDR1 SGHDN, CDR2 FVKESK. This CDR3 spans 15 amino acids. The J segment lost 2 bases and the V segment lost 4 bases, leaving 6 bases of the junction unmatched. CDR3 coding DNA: TGTGCCAGCAGCCGCGTGGGGGGGTTCACAGATACGCAGTATTTT. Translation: CASSRVGGFTDTQYF. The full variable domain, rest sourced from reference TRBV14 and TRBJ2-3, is EAGVTQFPSHSVIEKGQTVTLRCDPISGHDNLYWYRRVMGKEIKFLLHFVKESKQDESGMPNNRFLAERTGGTYSTLKVQPAELEDSGVYFCASSRVGGFTDTQYFGPGTRLTVL.

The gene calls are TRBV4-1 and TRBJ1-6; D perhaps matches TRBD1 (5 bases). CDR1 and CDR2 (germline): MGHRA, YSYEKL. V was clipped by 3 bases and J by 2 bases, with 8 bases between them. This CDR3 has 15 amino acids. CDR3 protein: CASSQGGPYNSPLHF. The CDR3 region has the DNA TGCGCCAGCAGCCAGGGGGGACCCTATAATTCACCCCTCCACTTT.

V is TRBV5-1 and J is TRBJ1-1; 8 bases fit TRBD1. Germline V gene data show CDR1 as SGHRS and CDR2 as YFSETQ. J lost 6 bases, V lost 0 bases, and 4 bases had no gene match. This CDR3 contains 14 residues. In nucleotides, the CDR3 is TGCGCCAGCAGCTTGGACGCGACAGGGGCTGAAGCTTTCTTT. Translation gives CASSLDATGAEAFF.

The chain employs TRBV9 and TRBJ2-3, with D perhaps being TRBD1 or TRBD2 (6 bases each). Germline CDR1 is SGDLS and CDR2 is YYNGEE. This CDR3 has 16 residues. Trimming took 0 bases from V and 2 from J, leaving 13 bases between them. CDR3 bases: TGTGCCAGCAGCGTAGAACGGGGGCACAACACAGATACGCAGTATTTT. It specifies CASSVERGHNTDTQYF.

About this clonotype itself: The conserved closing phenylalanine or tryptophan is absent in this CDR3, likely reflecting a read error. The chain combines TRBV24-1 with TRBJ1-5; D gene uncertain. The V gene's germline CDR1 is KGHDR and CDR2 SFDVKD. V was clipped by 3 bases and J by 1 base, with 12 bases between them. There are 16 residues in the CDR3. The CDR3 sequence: CATSDRGSASNQPQHL. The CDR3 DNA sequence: TGTGCCACCAGTGATCGCGGATCGGCGAGCAATCAGCCCCAGCATTTG.

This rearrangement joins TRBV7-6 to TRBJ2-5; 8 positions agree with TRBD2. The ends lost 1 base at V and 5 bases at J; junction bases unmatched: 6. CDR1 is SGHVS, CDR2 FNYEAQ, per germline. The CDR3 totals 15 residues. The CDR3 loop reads CASSLGAGVGETQYF. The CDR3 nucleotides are TGTGCCAGCAGCTTAGGAGCGGGAGTTGGGGAGACCCAGTACTTC.

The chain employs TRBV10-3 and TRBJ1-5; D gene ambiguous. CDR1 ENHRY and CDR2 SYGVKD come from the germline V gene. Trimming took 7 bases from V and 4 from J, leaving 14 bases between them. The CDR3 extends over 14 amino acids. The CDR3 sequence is CAIMGDGGNQPQHF. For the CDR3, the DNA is TGTGCCATCATGGGTGATGGTGGGAATCAGCCCCAGCATTTT.

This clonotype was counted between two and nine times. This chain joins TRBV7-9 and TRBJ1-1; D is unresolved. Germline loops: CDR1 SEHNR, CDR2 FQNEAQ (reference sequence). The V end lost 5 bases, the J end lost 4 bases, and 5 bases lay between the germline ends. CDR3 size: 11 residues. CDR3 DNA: TGTGCCAGCAGCGCAACCACTGAAGCTTTCTTT. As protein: CASSATTEAFF.

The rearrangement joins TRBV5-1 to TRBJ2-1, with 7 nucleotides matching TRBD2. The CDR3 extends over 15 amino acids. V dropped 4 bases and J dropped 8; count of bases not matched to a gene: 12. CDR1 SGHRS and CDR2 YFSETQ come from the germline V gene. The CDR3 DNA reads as TGCGCCAGCAGCCCGACTAGCCCTACTTGGGATGAGCAGTTCTTC. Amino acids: CASSPTSPTWDEQFF.

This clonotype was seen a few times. The DNA of the CDR3 is TGTGCCACCAGTGATTCCCCCCGAGCGGGGACTTACAATGAGCAGTTCTTC. It translates to CATSDSPRAGTYNEQFF. The chain has TRBV24-1 and TRBJ2-1; 7 bases line up with TRBD2. CDR1 is KGHDR and CDR2 is SFDVKD in the germline V gene. The CDR3 is 17 residues long. Losses at the gene ends were 2 bases for V and 4 bases for J; bases not matched to a gene: 10.

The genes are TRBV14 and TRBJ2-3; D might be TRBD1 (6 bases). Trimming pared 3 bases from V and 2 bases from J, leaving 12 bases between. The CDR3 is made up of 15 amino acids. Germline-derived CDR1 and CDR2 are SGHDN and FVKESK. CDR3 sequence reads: CASSQGARLTDTQYF. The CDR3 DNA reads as TGTGCCAGCAGCCAGGGGGCCCGGCTCACAGATACGCAGTATTTT.

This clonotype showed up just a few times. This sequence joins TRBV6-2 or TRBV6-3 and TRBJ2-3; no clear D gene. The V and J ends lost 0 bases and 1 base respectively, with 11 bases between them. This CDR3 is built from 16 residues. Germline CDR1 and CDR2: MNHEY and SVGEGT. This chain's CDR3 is CASSYSLLKRTDTQYF. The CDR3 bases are TGTGCCAGCAGTTACTCGTTACTTAAACGCACAGATACGCAGTATTTT.

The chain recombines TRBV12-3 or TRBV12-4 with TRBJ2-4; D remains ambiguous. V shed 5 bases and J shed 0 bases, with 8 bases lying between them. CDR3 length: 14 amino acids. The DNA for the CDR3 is TGTGCCAGCAGTCATTACTTAGCCAAAAACATTCAGTACTTC. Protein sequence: CASSHYLAKNIQYF.

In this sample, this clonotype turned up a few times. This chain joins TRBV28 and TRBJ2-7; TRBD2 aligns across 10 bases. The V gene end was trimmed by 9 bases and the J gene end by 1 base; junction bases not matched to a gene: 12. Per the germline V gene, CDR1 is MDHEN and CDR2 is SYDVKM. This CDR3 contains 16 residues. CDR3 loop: CARRTSGTSESYEQYF. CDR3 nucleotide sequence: TGTGCCAGAAGAACCTCCGGGACTAGCGAATCCTACGAGCAGTACTTC.